Listed here is a single T cell receptor (beta chain). Its antigen is as yet unknown. The sample is drawn from a study of siplizumab effects on memory and regulatory T cells. Study-wide points: Suppressive capability of dividing Tregs from siplizumab cultures went unverified. Naive versus memory phenotype went unassigned for roughly 75-97% of proliferating CD4+ or CD8+ clones. The naive T cell population seemed more diverse than memory cells and seemed a major contributor to the alloresponse.

Method: immunoSEQ multiplex PCR; TCRdb's copy keeps in-frame clones and lacks some. This table has some 100,000 clones, 94% appearing once. Trimming removed 7 bases from V and 2 bases from J; junction bases left unmatched: 6. The CDR3 is made up of 15 amino acids. From germline, CDR1 is MDHEN and CDR2 SYDVKM. J is TRBJ2-2 and V is TRBV28, with 8 nucleotides matching TRBD1. This receptor was taken from a human donor in good health. The sequenced sample was Tregs sorted from blood. The CDR3 bases are TGTGCCAGCATCCCCAGGGGGCTCAACACCGGGGAGCTGTTTTTT. This codes for CASIPRGLNTGELFF.